What follows describes a single T cell receptor (beta chain). Its antigen is as yet unknown. This entry belongs to a study of OX40 agonist ivuxolimab in advanced cancers. Whole-study context: Age averaged around 59 years (range about 23 to 85), and 80% to 90% were male. Study-level points and caveats: Relatively little clonal expansion, among the lowest observed, appeared in partial responders at 0.1-3.0 mg/kg. Some of the nonresponding patients also showed low levels of normalized T-cell clonal expansion.

The table came from immunoSEQ multiplex PCR; TCRdb's copy has only in-frame clones and leaves some out. The profile shows 50,000 to 75,000 clones, around 89% of them singletons. Patients who had autoimmune disease history or got systemic immunosuppression were left out. This receptor was taken from an adult with an advanced solid tumor such as melanoma, head and neck, liver or kidney cancer. Material: CD4+ or CD8+ T cells sorted from blood, obtained in a trial of the OX40 agonist ivuxolimab.

In DNA form, the CDR3 reads TGTGCCAGCAGCTCCCTTGGCAATGAGCAGTTCTTC. Its protein product is CASSSLGNEQFF. The genes are TRBV11-3 and TRBJ2-1; D gene unclear. V was pared by 4 bases and J by 6 bases, with 7 bases between. CDR1 is SGHNT and CDR2 is YENEEA in the germline V gene. This CDR3 comprises 12 residues.